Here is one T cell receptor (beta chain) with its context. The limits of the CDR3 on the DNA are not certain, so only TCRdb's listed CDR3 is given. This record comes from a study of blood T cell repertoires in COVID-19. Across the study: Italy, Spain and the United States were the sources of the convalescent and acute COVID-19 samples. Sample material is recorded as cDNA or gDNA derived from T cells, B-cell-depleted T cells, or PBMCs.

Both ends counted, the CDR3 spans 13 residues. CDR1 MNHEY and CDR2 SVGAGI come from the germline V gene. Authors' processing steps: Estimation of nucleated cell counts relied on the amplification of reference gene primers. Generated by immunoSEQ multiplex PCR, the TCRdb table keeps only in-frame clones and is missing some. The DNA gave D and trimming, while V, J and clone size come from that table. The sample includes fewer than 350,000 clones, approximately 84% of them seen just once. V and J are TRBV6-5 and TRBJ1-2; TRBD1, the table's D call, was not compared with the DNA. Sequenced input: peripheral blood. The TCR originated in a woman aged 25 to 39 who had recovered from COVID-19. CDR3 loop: CASSSDSTSGYTF.